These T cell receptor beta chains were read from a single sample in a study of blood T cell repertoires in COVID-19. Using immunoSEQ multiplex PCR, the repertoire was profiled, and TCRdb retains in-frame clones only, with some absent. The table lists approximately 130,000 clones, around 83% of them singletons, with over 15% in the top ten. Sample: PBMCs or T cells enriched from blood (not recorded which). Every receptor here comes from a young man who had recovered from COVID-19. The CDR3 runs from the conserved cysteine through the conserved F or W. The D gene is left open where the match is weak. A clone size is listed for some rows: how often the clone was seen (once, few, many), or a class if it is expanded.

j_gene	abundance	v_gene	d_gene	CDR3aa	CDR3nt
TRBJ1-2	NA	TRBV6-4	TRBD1	CASRPDRGLGGYTF	TGTGCCAGCAGACCGGACAGGGGGCTGGGTGGCTACACCTTC
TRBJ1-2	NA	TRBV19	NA	CASNFRGSSGYTF	TGTGCCAGTAATTTTAGGGGGTCCAGCGGCTACACCTTC
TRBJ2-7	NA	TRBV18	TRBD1	CASSPPGQGFGEQYF	TGTGCCAGCTCACCCCCGGGACAGGGATTTGGGGAGCAGTACTTC
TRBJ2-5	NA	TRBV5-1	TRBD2	CASSSGGTSGQETQYF	TGCGCCAGCAGCTCGGGTGGGACTAGCGGACAAGAGACCCAGTACTTC
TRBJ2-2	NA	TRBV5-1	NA	CASSPGQNTGELFF	TGCGCCAGCAGCCCGGGACAGAACACCGGGGAGCTGTTTTTT
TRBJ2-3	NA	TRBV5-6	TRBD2	CASSLGSSGGTDTQYF	TGTGCCAGCAGCTTGGGCTCTAGCGGGGGCACAGATACGCAGTATTTT
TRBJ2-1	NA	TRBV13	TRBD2	CASSWKTSGGSDEQFF	TGTGCCAGCAGCTGGAAGACTAGCGGGGGCTCCGATGAGCAGTTCTTC
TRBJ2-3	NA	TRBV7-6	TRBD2	CASSSLAGGRTDTQYF	TGTGCCAGCAGCTCCCTAGCGGGAGGGCGCACAGATACGCAGTATTTT
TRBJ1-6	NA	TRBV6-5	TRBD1	CASSYTRTGSRPLHF	TGTGCCAGCAGTTACACCAGGACAGGTTCTAGGCCCCTCCACTTT
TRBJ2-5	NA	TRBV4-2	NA	CASSQDVAGGGETQYF	TGTGCCAGCAGCCAAGATGTTGCGGGCGGGGGCGAGACCCAGTACTTC
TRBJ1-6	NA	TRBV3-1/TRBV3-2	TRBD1	CASSQGDSNSPLHF	TGTGCCAGCAGCCAGGGGGACAGCAATTCACCCCTCCACTTT
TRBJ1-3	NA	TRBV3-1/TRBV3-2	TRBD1	CASSLTGAGNTIYF	TGTGCCAGCAGCCTAACAGGGGCCGGAAACACCATATATTTT
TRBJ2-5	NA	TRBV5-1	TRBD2	CASSLSSGGRETQYF	TGCGCCAGCAGCTTGTCTAGCGGGGGACGGGAGACCCAGTACTTC
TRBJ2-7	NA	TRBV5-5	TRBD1	CASSLEGQSSYEQYF	TGTGCCAGCAGCTTGGAGGGACAGAGCTCCTACGAGCAGTACTTC
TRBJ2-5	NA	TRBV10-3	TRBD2	CAISRSGGEETQYF	TGTGCCATCTCTAGGAGCGGGGGTGAAGAGACCCAGTACTTC
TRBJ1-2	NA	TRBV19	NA	CASSIDRQGGGYTF	TGTGCCAGTAGTATAGATCGGCAGGGTGGTGGCTACACCTTC
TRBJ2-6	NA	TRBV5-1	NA	CASSPVGSSGANVLTF	TGCGCCAGCAGCCCCGTAGGGAGCTCTGGGGCCAACGTCCTGACTTTC
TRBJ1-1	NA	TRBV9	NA	CASSVVPGTEDTEAFF	TGTGCCAGCAGCGTAGTCCCGGGCACGGAGGACACTGAAGCTTTCTTT
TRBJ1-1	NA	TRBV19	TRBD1	CASSPGGYTEAFF	TGTGCCAGTAGTCCAGGGGGGTACACTGAAGCTTTCTTT
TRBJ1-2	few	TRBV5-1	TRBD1	CASSPGQALGYTF	TGCGCCAGCAGCCCGGGACAGGCTCTTGGCTACACCTTC
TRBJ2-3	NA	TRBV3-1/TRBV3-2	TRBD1	CASSHRGRRTDTQYF	TGTGCCAGCAGTCACAGGGGGCGAAGGACAGATACGCAGTATTTT
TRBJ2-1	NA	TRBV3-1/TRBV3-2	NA	CASSQPLAAHYNEQFF	TGTGCCAGCAGCCAACCGTTAGCGGCCCACTACAATGAGCAGTTCTTC
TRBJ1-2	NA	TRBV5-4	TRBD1	CASSSDRGLLRAGYTF	TGTGCCAGCAGCTCGGACAGGGGCCTCTTACGTGCAGGCTACACCTTC
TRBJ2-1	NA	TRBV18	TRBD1	CASSRPGTGYREQFF	TGTGCCAGCTCGCGCCCCGGGACAGGGTATAGGGAGCAGTTCTTC
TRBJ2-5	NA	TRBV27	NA	CASRNTGLQETQYF	TGTGCCAGCAGAAACACAGGTTTACAAGAGACCCAGTACTTC
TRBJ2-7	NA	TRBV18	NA	CASSPRTSYEQYF	TGTGCCAGCTCACCCCGCACTAGCTACGAGCAGTACTTC
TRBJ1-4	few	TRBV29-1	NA	CSVDITGNEKLFF	TGCAGCGTTGATATTACAGGGAATGAAAAACTGTTTTTT
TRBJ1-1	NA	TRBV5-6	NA	CASSFWTYMNTEAFF	TGTGCCAGCAGCTTTTGGACATATATGAACACTGAAGCTTTCTTT
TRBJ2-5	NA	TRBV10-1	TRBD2	CASSRVGTSDETQYF	TGCGCCAGCAGCCGTGTCGGGACTAGCGATGAGACCCAGTACTTC
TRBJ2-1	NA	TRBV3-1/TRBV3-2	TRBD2	CASSQVRSGGARLSNEQFF	TGTGCCAGCAGCCAAGTAAGGAGCGGGGGGGCCCGACTTTCCAATGAGCAGTTCTTC
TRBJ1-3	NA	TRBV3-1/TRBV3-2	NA	CASGGDAGNTIYF	TGTGCCAGCGGGGGGGATGCTGGAAACACCATATATTTT
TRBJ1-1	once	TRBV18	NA	CASSPLREGTEAFF	TGTGCCAGCTCACCCCTCCGGGAGGGAACTGAAGCTTTCTTT
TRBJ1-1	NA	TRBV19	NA	CASSIGHNTEAFF	TGTGCCAGTAGTATCGGACATAACACTGAAGCTTTCTTT
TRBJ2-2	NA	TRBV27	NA	CASSLWAGAGELFF	TGTGCCAGCAGTTTATGGGCAGGGGCCGGGGAGCTGTTTTTT
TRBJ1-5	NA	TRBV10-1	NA	CASSDTRGQPQHF	TGCGCCAGCAGTGACACCAGGGGACAGCCCCAGCATTTT
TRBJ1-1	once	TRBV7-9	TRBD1	CASSPGQDLEAFF	TGTGCCAGCAGCCCCGGACAGGACTTAGAAGCTTTCTTT
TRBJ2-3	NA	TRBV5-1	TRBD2	CASSLGALAGGTDTQYF	TGCGCCAGCAGCTTGGGTGCGCTAGCGGGGGGCACAGATACGCAGTATTTT
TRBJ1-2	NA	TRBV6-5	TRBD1	CASSYSTGRNSYGYTF	TGTGCCAGCAGTTACTCGACAGGGAGGAACTCCTATGGCTACACCTTC
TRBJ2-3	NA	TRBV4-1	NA	CASRDLLAQRGDTQYF	TGCGCCAGCAGGGACTTACTAGCCCAGAGGGGTGATACGCAGTATTTT
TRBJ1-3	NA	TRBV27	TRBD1	CASSRGQGFGNTIYF	TGTGCCAGCAGCCGCGGACAGGGGTTTGGAAACACCATATATTTT
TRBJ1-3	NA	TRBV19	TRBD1	CASIPGTGGQSGNTIYF	TGTGCCAGCATTCCCGGGACAGGGGGCCAGTCGGGAAACACCATATATTTT
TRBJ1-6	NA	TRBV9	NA	CASSINGNRLHF	TGTGCCAGCAGCATAAACGGGAATCGCCTCCACTTT
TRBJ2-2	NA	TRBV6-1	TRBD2	CASSEGLAGVRGIGELFF	TGTGCCAGCAGTGAAGGATTAGCGGGAGTGCGAGGTATCGGGGAGCTGTTTTTT
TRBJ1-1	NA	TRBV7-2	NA	CASSLAQGRYTEAFF	TGTGCCAGCAGCTTAGCCCAGGGTCGGTACACTGAAGCTTTCTTT
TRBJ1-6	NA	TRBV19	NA	CASSIQGTPSYNSPLHF	TGTGCCAGTAGTATTCAGGGGACACCCTCCTATAATTCACCCCTCCACTTT
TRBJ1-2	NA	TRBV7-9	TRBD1	CASSISDRGPFGYTF	TGTGCCAGCAGCATTTCTGACAGGGGGCCGTTTGGCTACACCTTC
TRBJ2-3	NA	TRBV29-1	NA	CSVEDLQGTTDTQYF	TGCAGCGTTGAAGATCTTCAGGGGACCACAGATACGCAGTATTTT
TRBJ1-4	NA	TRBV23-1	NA	CASSFQLYEKLFF	TGCGCCAGCAGTTTCCAGTTGTATGAAAAACTGTTTTTT